This T cell receptor beta chain is from a study of CD8+ T cells in alopecia areata. Study conclusions and caveats: Scalp samples also yield sequences of resident alphabeta T cells from normal skin. Shared TCR sequences were less clear between patients than in mice, possibly partly from HLA diversity.

Regarding this clone: Its antigen is unidentified.

CDR3 length: 10 amino acids. CDR1 is GTSNPN and CDR2 is SVGIG in the germline V gene (reference sequence). The V gene end was trimmed by 5 bases and the J gene end by 9 bases; junction bases not matched to a gene: 2. Reverse transcribed after extraction, RNA yielded cDNA as the sequencing template. The data were produced by immunoSEQ multiplex PCR, yet TCRdb's version contains in-frame clones alone and is incomplete. The sample lists 150,000 to 200,000 clones, around 57% occurring once. The sequencing input was CD4+ T cells sorted from blood. The chain joins TRBV30 to TRBJ2-3; TRBD2 matches at 7 bases. This sequence originates from a human donor in good health. CDR3: CAWGTTTQYF. For the CDR3, the DNA is TGTGCCTGGGGGACTACCACGCAGTATTTT.